This entry lists 19 T cell receptor beta chains sequenced from one sample in a study of beta chain features in type 1 diabetes. TCRB transcripts that were expressed got sequenced, as all of the isolated RNA had been reverse transcribed. Assay: immunoSEQ multiplex PCR; the TCRdb copy retains only in-frame clones and omits some. The table shows some 400,000 clones, with about 14% occurring only once. Source material: naive CD4+ T cells from blood. These receptors all come from a woman aged 18-30 years in good health.

The chain links TRBV30 to TRBJ2-1, with 10 bases that match TRBD2. The CDR3 is 12 amino acids. V was pared by 2 bases and J by 12 bases, with 4 bases of the junction left unmatched. From germline, CDR1 is GTSNPN and CDR2 SVGIG (reference sequence). CDR3 residues: CAWSLAGERQFF. The CDR3 DNA follows: TGTGCCTGGAGTCTAGCGGGAGAACGGCAGTTCTTC.

This clone was seen a handful of times. The chain uses TRBV7-3 and TRBJ2-1; weak D call: TRBD2 (5 bases). There are 12 residues in the CDR3. Germline V lookup: CDR1 SGHTA, CDR2 FQGTGA. The V end lost 4 bases, the J end lost 7 bases, and 8 bases lay between the germline ends. The CDR3 protein is CASSSTRNEQFF. Here the CDR3 DNA reads TGTGCCAGCAGCTCTACTAGAAATGAGCAGTTCTTC. Full variable domain (missing parts from reference TRBV7-3 and TRBJ2-1): GAGVSQTPSNKVTEKGKYVELRCDPISGHTALYWYRQSLGQGPEFLIYFQGTGAADDSGLPNDRFFAVRPEGSVSTLKIQRTERGDSAVYLCASSSTRNEQFFGPGTRLTVL.

With regard to this clone: Other DNA sequences in the same sample also yield this CDR3. The J gene is TRBJ2-7, the V gene TRBV28; D might be TRBD1 (6 bases). V was cut by 4 bases and J by 1 base, with 8 bases left in between. The CDR3 totals 13 residues. CDR1 and CDR2 from the germline V gene are MDHEN and SYDVKM. The CDR3 region is CASSSGQSYEQYF. The CDR3 DNA sequence: TGTGCCAGCAGTTCCGGACAGTCCTACGAGCAGTACTTC. The variable domain in full, completed from reference TRBV28 and TRBJ2-7, reads DVKVTQSSRYLVKRTGEKVFLECVQDMDHENMFWYRQDPGLGLRLIYFSYDVKMKEKGDIPEGYSVSREKKERFSLILESASTNQTSMYLCASSSGQSYEQYFGPGTRLTVT.

In its sample, this clone was seen a few times. Sequence at one end of the junction differs from germline and may be a read error. This chain links TRBV19 with TRBJ2-1; 9 bases are a match to TRBD2. Germline CDR1 and CDR2: LNHDA and SQIVND (reference sequence). This CDR3 comprises 16 residues. The CDR3 region is CASRIGGSGRSNEQFF. The CDR3 DNA sequence: TGTGCCAGTAGGATAGGAGGTAGCGGGAGAAGCAATGAGCAGTTCTTC.

The gene calls are TRBV6-1 and TRBJ2-7; 8 bases match TRBD1. Per the germline V gene, CDR1 is MNHNS and CDR2 is SASEGT. This CDR3 region has 14 residues. With V trimmed by 10 bases and J by 2 bases, 10 bases remained unmatched. The CDR3 loop reads CATATGAPPYEQYF. For the CDR3, the DNA is TGTGCCACTGCGACAGGGGCACCCCCCTACGAGCAGTACTTC.

The J gene is TRBJ2-1, the V gene TRBV9, with no clear D. Trimming removed 1 base at V and 9 bases at J, with 11 bases between. The CDR3 runs 13 residues. Germline-derived CDR1 and CDR2 are SGDLS and YYNGEE. DNA for the CDR3: TGTGCCAGCAGCGTATTAGTAATGTCTGAGCAGTTCTTC. Residues: CASSVLVMSEQFF.

This sequence joins TRBV2 and TRBJ2-1; unclear D gene. Germline lookup yields CDR1 SNHLY and CDR2 FYNNEI. CDR3 length: 13 amino acids. Trimming stripped 5 bases from V and 4 bases from J, with 9 bases between. CDR3 in amino acids: CASSSTEYNEQFF. Here the CDR3 DNA reads TGTGCCAGCAGTTCTACAGAATACAATGAGCAGTTCTTC. Using reference TRBV2 and TRBJ2-1 for the parts outside the CDR3, the full variable domain is EPEVTQTPSHQVTQMGQEVILRCVPISNHLYFYWYRQILGQKVEFLVSFYNNEISEKSEIFDDQFSVERPDGSNFTLKIRSTKLEDSAMYFCASSSTEYNEQFFGPGTRLTVL.

This clone has just a few counts. The chain carries TRBV29-1 and TRBJ2-5; TRBD2 matches 15 bases. Germline V CDR1 and CDR2: SQVTM, ANQGSEA. J was trimmed by 11 bases and V by 4 bases; bases with no gene match: 5. The CDR3 has 13 amino acids. The CDR3 sequence is CSVAGLAGGKQYF. CDR3 coding DNA: TGCAGCGTTGCGGGACTAGCGGGAGGAAAGCAGTACTTC. The whole variable domain, remainder taken from reference TRBV29-1 and TRBJ2-5, is SAVISQKPSRDICQRGTSLTIQCQVDSQVTMMFWYRQQPGQSLTLIATANQGSEATYESGFVIDKFPISRPNLTFSTLTVSNMSPEDSSIYLCSVAGLAGGKQYFGPGTRLLVL.

The rearrangement links TRBV28 to TRBJ1-1; 7 nucleotides line up with TRBD1. V was pared by 10 bases and J by 3 bases, with 5 bases of the junction left unmatched. CDR3 size: 12 residues. Germline V lookup: CDR1 MDHEN, CDR2 SYDVKM. The DNA for the CDR3 is TGTGCCACCGGACAGGCCTACACTGAAGCTTTCTTT. Its protein is CATGQAYTEAFF.

This clone was observed a handful of times. This chain links TRBV9 with TRBJ1-2, with D maybe TRBD1 (5 bases). CDR3 size: 13 residues. The germline gives CDR1 SGDLS, CDR2 YYNGEE. Between the trimmed V and J ends, which lost 0 bases and 8 bases, there was a span of 11 bases. CDR3: CASSVALGVGYTF. The CDR3 nucleotides are TGTGCCAGCAGCGTAGCTTTAGGGGTAGGCTACACCTTC.

This clone was observed a handful of times. The chain uses TRBV25-1 and TRBJ1-5; 7 bases agree with TRBD1. The length of the CDR3 is 15 residues. Germline CDR1 and CDR2: MGHDK and SYGVNS. V dropped 5 bases and J dropped 3; count of bases not matched to a gene: 7. CDR3 residues: CASSHRGGNNQPQHF. The CDR3 DNA reads TGTGCCAGCAGTCACAGGGGAGGTAACAATCAGCCCCAGCATTTT.

The chain recombines TRBV28 with TRBJ2-7; TRBD1 agrees at 9 bases. After removal of 6 bases from V and 5 bases from J, the junction contained 11 bases not matched to a gene. The CDR3 contains 15 residues. Germline V gene lookup returns CDR1 MDHEN and CDR2 SYDVKM. DNA of the CDR3: TGTGCCAGCAGCATCACAGGGGGCCCACTGGACGAGCAGTACTTC. This encodes CASSITGGPLDEQYF.

This rearrangement joins TRBV6-5 to TRBJ2-7; D is perhaps TRBD1 (6 bases). Trimming removed 0 bases at V and 0 bases at J, with 12 bases between. CDR1 is MNHEY and CDR2 is SVGAGI in the germline V gene. This CDR3 comprises 16 residues. The CDR3 region is CASSYSPRGGSYEQYF. The CDR3 DNA follows: TGTGCCAGCAGTTACTCACCCAGGGGCGGCTCCTACGAGCAGTACTTC.

The sample holds a few counts of this clone. The V gene is TRBV5-1, the J gene TRBJ2-3, with 14 bases identical to TRBD2. The CDR3 has 17 residues. CDR1 and CDR2 (germline): SGHRS, YFSETQ. The V segment lost 3 bases and the J segment 6 bases; nucleotides outside the gene matches: 9. Written as DNA, the CDR3 is TGCGCCAGCAGCTCTTCCGGGACTAGCGGGAGTGGGGATACGCAGTATTTT. It translates to CASSSSGTSGSGDTQYF. The full variable domain, with the rest looked up from reference TRBV5-1 and TRBJ2-3, is KAGVTQTPRYLIKTRGQQVTLSCSPISGHRSVSWYQQTPGQGLQFLFEYFSETQRNKGNFPGRFSGRQFSNSRSEMNVSTLELGDSALYLCASSSSGTSGSGDTQYFGPGTRLTVL.

The chain has TRBV27 and TRBJ2-1, with 10 positions matching TRBD2. CDR3 length: 16 amino acids. The ends lost 6 bases at V and 5 bases at J; junction bases unmatched: 10. CDR1 and CDR2 from the germline V gene are MNHEY and SMNVEV (reference sequence). The CDR3 DNA follows: TGTGCCAGCAGGGCGTTAGGACTAGCGGTAAACAATGAGCAGTTCTTC. Translated, it gives CASRALGLAVNNEQFF.

V is TRBV6-5 and J is TRBJ1-2, with unresolved D. Trimming shortened V by 4 bases and J by 2 bases, and 11 bases separated the two germline ends. CDR3 length equals 14 residues. CDR1 and CDR2 from the germline V gene are MNHEY and SVGAGI. The CDR3 bases are TGTGCCAGCAGTTCCCCTCACGGGAACTATGGCTACACCTTC. This encodes CASSSPHGNYGYTF.

The genes are TRBV27 and TRBJ1-5; the D gene is possibly TRBD1 (5 bases). CDR1 MNHEY and CDR2 SMNVEV come from the germline V gene (reference sequence). The CDR3 covers 14 residues. The V end lost 4 bases, the J end lost 3 bases, and 10 bases lay between the germline ends. As DNA, the CDR3 is TGTGCCAGCAGTTCGAACAGGTTCAATCAGCCCCAGCATTTT. Residues: CASSSNRFNQPQHF.

V usage is TRBV7-2 and J usage is TRBJ2-4, with 13 positions matching TRBD2. CDR3 length equals 15 residues. V trimming: 5 bases; J trimming: 9 bases; junction bases outside the gene matches: 7. The germline V gene encodes CDR1 SGHTA and CDR2 FQGNSA. The CDR3 nucleotides read TGTGCCAGCAGCATCGGACTAGCGGGAGTCGGCATTCAGTACTTC. Its protein is CASSIGLAGVGIQYF.

This rearrangement joins TRBV4-2 to TRBJ2-6, with 7 bases lining up with TRBD1. The J segment lost 10 bases and the V segment lost 0 bases, leaving 6 bases of the junction unmatched. The CDR3 contains 15 residues. Germline V gene lookup returns CDR1 LGHNA and CDR2 YNFKEQ. The CDR3 coding sequence is TGTGCCAGCAGCCAAGAAACGACAGGGCGGAACGTCCTGACTTTC. It specifies CASSQETTGRNVLTF.